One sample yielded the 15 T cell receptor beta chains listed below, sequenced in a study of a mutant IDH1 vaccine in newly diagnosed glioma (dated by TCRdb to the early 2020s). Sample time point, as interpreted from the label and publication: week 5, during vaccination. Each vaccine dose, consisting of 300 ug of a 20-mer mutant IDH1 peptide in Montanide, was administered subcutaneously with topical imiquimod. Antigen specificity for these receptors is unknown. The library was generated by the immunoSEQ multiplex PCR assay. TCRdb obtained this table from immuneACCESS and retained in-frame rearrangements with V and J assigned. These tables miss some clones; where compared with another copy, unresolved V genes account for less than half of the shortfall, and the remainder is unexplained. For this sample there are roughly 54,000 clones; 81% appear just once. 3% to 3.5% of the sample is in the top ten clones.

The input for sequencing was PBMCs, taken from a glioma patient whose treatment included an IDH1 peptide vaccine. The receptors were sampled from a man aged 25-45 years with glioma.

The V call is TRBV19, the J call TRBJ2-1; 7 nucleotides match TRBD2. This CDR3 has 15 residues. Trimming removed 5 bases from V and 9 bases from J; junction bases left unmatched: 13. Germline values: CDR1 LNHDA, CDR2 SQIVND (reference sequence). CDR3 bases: TGTGCCAGTAGTTCCGTCGAGCGGGGAGACACTGAGCAGTTCTTC. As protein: CASSSVERGDTEQFF.

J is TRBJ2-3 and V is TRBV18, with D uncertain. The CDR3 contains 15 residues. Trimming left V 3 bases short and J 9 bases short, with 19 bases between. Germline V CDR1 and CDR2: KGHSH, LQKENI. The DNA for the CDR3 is TGTGCCAGCTCACCTCCAGCCCCGAGATACGAGACGCAGTATTTT. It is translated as CASSPPAPRYETQYF.

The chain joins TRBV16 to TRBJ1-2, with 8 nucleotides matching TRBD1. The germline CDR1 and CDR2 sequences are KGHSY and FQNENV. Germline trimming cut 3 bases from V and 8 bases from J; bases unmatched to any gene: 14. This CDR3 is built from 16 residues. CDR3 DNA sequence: TGTGCCAGCAGCCATCAGGGGGCCAGGCTTTTGGGAGGCTACACCTTC. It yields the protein CASSHQGARLLGGYTF.

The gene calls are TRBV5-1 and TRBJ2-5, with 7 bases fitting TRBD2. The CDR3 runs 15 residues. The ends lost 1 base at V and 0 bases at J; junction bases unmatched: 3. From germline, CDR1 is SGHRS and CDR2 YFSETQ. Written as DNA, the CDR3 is TGCGCCAGCAGCTTGCGCGGGGGATACCAAGAGACCCAGTACTTC. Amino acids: CASSLRGGYQETQYF.

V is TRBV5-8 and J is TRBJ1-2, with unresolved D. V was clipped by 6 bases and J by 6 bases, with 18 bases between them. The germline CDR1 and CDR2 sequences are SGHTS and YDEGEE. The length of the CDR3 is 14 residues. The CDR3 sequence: CASTLPLGFNGYTF. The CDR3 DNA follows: TGTGCCAGCACCCTCCCCTTGGGGTTTAATGGCTACACCTTC.

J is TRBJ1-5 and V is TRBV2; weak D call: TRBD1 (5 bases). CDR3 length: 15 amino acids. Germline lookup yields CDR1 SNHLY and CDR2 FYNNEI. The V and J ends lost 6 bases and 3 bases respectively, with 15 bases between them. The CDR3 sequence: CASRQEGSANQPQHF. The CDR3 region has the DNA TGTGCCAGCAGGCAGGAGGGGTCCGCCAATCAGCCCCAGCATTTT. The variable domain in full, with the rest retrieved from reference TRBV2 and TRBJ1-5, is EPEVTQTPSHQVTQMGQEVILRCVPISNHLYFYWYRQILGQKVEFLVSFYNNEISEKSEIFDDQFSVERPDGSNFTLKIRSTKLEDSAMYFCASRQEGSANQPQHFGDGTRLSIL.

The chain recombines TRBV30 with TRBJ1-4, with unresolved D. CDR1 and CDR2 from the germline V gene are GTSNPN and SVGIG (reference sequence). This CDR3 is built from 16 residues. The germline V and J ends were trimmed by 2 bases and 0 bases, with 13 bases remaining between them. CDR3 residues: CAWSLSRTATNEKLFF. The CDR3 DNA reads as TGTGCCTGGAGTCTATCAAGGACTGCAACTAATGAAAAACTGTTTTTT.

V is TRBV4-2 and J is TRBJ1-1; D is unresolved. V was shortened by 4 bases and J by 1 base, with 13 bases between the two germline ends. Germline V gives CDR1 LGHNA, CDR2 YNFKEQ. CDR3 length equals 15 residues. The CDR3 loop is CASSRAEAANTEAFF. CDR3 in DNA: TGTGCCAGCAGCCGAGCAGAGGCAGCGAACACTGAAGCTTTCTTT.

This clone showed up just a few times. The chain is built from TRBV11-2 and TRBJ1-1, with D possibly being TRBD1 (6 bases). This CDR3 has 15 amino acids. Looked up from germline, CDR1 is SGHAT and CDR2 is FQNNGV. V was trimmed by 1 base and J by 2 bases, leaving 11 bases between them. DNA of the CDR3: TGTGCCAGCAGCTTAGCGGACAGCTCAAACACTGAAGCTTTCTTT. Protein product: CASSLADSSNTEAFF.

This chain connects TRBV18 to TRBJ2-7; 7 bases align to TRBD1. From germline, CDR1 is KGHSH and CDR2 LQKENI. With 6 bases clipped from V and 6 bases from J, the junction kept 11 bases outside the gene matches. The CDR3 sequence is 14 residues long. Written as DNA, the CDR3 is TGTGCCAGCTCCCTAGACAGGGTTCCTTTCGAGCAGTACTTC. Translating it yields CASSLDRVPFEQYF. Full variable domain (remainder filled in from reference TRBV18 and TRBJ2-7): NAGVMQNPRHLVRRRGQEARLRCSPMKGHSHVYWYRQLPEEGLKFMVYLQKENIIDESGMPKERFSAEFPKEGPSILRIQQVVRGDSAAYFCASSLDRVPFEQYFGPGTRLTVT.

The CDR3, as DNA: TGTGCCAGCAGCTGGTTGGGGCGAAACACTGAAGCTTTCTTT. Encoded protein: CASSWLGRNTEAFF. The chain joins TRBV11-2 to TRBJ1-1, with D possibly matching TRBD1 (5 bases). Germline-derived CDR1 and CDR2 are SGHAT and FQNNGV. This CDR3 comprises 14 residues. Trimming took off 4 bases at V and 2 bases at J, with 11 bases between the two ends.

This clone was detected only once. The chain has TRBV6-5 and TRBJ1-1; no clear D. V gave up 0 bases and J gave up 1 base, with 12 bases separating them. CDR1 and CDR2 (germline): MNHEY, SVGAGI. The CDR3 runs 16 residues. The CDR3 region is CASSYSWAAGNTEAFF. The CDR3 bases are TGTGCCAGCAGTTACTCCTGGGCTGCGGGGAACACTGAAGCTTTCTTT.

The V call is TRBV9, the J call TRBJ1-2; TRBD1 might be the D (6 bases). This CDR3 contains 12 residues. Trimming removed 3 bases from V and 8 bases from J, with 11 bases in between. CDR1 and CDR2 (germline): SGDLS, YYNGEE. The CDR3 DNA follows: TGTGCCAGCAGCGAATGGACAGAGGGCTACACCTTC. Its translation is CASSEWTEGYTF.

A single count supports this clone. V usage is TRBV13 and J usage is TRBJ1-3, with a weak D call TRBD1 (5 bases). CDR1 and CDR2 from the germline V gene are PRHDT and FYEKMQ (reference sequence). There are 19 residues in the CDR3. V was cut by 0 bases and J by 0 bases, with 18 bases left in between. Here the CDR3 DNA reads TGTGCCAGCAGCTTAGGCGGGAGTATCAGGGCAGTCTCTGGAAACACCATATATTTT. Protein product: CASSLGGSIRAVSGNTIYF.

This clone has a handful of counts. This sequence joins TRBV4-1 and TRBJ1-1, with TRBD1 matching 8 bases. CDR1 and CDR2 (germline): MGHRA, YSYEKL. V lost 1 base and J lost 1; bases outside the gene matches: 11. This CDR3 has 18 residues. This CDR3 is CASSQGGDRGRGNTEAFF. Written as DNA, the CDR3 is TGCGCCAGCAGCCAAGGCGGTGACAGGGGTCGAGGGAACACTGAAGCTTTCTTT.